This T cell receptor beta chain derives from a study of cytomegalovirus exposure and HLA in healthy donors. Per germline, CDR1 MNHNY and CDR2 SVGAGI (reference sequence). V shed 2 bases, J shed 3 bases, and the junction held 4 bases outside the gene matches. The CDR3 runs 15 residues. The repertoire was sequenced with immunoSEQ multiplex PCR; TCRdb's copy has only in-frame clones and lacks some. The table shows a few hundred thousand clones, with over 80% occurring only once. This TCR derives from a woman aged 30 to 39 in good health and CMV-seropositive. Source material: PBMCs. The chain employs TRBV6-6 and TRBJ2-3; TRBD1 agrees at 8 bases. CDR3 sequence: CASSYEGTGTDTQYF. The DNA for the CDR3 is TGTGCCAGCAGTTACGAGGGGACAGGAACAGATACGCAGTATTTT.